The clone carrying this TCR beta chain was counted a few times. Its cognate antigen is unknown. TCRdb's table, derived via immunoSEQ multiplex PCR, lists solely in-frame clones and lacks some. Among tens of thousands of clones, over 70% were seen once, and the ten largest hold 19%. The data stem from a study of PD-1 blockade in classical Hodgkin lymphoma. At the level of the study: Nivolumab 3 mg/kg was given intravenously every 2 weeks.

The CDR3 extends over 13 amino acids. Trimming took off 5 bases at V and 0 bases at J, with 5 bases between the two ends. Germline CDR1 is SGHTA and CDR2 is FQGNSA. The time point here: cycle 4 day 1 (C4D1), after more than five weeks of nivolumab. After autologous stem cell transplantation all patients relapsed, and prior brentuximab vedotin exposure differed between cohorts. Study-wide points: The origin of the repertoire differences remains undefined, with disease activity or prior therapy as possible causes. A significant rise in TCR diversity was seen by C4D1 for CD4+ cells but not for CD8+ cells.

The source material was peripheral blood mononuclear cells (PBMCs), sampled before the fourth cycle of nivolumab. This TCR derives from a human donor with classical Hodgkin lymphoma. V usage is TRBV7-2 and J usage is TRBJ2-1; no clear D gene. CDR3 amino acids: CASSLNSYNEQFF. The CDR3 DNA reads TGTGCCAGCAGCCTGAACTCCTACAATGAGCAGTTCTTC.